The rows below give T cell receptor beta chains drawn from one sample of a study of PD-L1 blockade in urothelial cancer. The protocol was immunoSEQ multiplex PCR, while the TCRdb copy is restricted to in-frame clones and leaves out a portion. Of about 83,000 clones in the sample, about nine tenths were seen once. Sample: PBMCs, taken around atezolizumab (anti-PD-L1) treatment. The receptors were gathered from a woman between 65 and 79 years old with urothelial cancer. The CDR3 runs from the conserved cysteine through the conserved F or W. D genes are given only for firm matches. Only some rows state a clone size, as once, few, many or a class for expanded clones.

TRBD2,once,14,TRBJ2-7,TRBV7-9,TGTGCCAGCAGCTTAGTACGGGGGGTGGACGAGCAGTACTTC,CASSLVRGVDEQYF
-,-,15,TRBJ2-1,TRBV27,TGTGCCAGCAGTTCGTCCGGGGAGAGGTACAATGAGCAGTTCTTC,CASSSSGERYNEQFF
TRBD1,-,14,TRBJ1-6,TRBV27,TGTGCCAGCAGCCCGACAGGGGTTAATTCACCCCTCCACTTT,CASSPTGVNSPLHF
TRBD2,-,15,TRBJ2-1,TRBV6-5,TGTGCCAGCAGTCCAGGACAGCGGGGGGGTAATGAGCAGTTCTTC,CASSPGQRGGNEQFF
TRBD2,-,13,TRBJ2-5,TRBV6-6,TGTGCCAGCAGTTACGCGGGAGGAGAGACCCAGTACTTC,CASSYAGGETQYF
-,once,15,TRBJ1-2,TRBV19,TGTGCCAGTAGTATAATTTTCCAGGCGCACTATGGCTACACCTTC,CASSIIFQAHYGYTF
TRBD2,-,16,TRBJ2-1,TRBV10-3,TGTGCCATCAGTGAGTCGACTTTAGCGGGAGTAGGTGAGCAGTTCTTC,CAISESTLAGVGEQFF
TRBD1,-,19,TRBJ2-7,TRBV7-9,TGTGCCAGCAGCCCCGGGACAGGGGAGGCTCGGATCCGAACCTACGAGCAGTACTTC,CASSPGTGEARIRTYEQYF
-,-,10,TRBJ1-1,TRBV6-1,TGTGCCAGCGAGGGAAATGAAGCTTTCTTT,CASEGNEAFF
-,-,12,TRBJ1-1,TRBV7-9,TGTGCCAGCAGCTCTCCTAACACTGAAGCTTTCTTT,CASSSPNTEAFF
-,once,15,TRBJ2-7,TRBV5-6,TGTGCCAGCAGCAGCTGGACAAACCCGGCCTACGAGCAGTACTTC,CASSSWTNPAYEQYF
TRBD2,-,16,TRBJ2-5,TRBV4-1,TGCGCCAGCAGCCAAGTTCGACTAGCGGGGGGGGAGACCCAGTACTTC,CASSQVRLAGGETQYF
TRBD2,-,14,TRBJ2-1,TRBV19,TGTGCCAGTAGTCGAGCGGGAACTTACAATGAGCAGTTCTTC,CASSRAGTYNEQFF
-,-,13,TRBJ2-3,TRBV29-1,TGCAGCGTTGAAGGCCGGGACACAGATACGCAGTATTTT,CSVEGRDTDTQYF
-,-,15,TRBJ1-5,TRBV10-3,TGTGCCACCACGGCGGGACTTGGGGGCAATCAGCCCCAGCATTTT,CATTAGLGGNQPQHF
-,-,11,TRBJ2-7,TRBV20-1,TGCAGTGCTAGCTACAGGGACGAGCAGTACTTC,CSASYRDEQYF
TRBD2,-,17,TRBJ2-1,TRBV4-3,TGCGCCAGCAGCCGAGGACTAGCGGGGGCCCGCAAGAATGAGCAGTTCTTC,CASSRGLAGARKNEQFF
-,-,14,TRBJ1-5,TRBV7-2,TGTGCCAGCAGCTTAGGGATTAGAGGTCAGCCCCAGCATTTT,CASSLGIRGQPQHF
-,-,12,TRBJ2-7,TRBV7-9,TGTGCCAGCAGCTTAACAGGGAAAGAGCAGTACTTC,CASSLTGKEQYF
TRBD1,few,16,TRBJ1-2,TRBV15,TGTGCCACCAGCAGAGGCGGGACAGGGGAAGACTATGGCTACACCTTC,CATSRGGTGEDYGYTF
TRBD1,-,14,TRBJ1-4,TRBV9,TGTGCCAGCAGCGGAGGGGGCAGTAATGAAAAACTGTTTTTT,CASSGGGSNEKLFF
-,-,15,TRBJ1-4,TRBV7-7,TGTGCCAGCAGCTTAGGGGTGCAGGGAAATGAAAAACTGTTTTTT,CASSLGVQGNEKLFF
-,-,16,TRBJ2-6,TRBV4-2,TGTGCCAGCAGCCAGACAGGTACCTCTGGGGCCAACGTCCTGACTTTC,CASSQTGTSGANVLTF
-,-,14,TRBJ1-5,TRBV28,TGTGCCAGCAGTTTCGCGACAGACAATCAGCCCCAGCATTTT,CASSFATDNQPQHF
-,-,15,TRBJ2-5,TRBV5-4,TGTGCCAGCAGCTTGGCCCCCCGGGAGTACGAGACCCAGTACTTC,CASSLAPREYETQYF
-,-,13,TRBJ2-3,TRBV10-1,TGCGCCAGCAGTGGGGGGGACACAGATACGCAGTATTTT,CASSGGDTDTQYF
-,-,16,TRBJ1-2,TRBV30,TGTGCCTGGAGTGTACTCCCGGGGAGGAGGGCGAATGGCTACACCTTC,CAWSVLPGRRANGYTF
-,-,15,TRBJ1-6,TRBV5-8,TGTGCCAGCAGCATCCGGGCGGGGATTAATTCACCCCTCCACTTT,CASSIRAGINSPLHF
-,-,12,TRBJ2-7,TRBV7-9,TGTGCCAGCAGCAATAACCCCGGGACATTCTCCTTC,CASSNNPGTFSF
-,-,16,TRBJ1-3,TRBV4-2,TGTGCCAGCAGTCCCGGGACATTTCTCTCTGGAAACACCATATATTTT,CASSPGTFLSGNTIYF
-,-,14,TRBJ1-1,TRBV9,TGTGCCAGCAGTCTGGGGGGTATGAACACTGAAGCTTTCTTT,CASSLGGMNTEAFF
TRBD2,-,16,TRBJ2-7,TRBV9,TGTGCCAGCAGCCCTACTAGCGGGAGCCCCTCCTACGAGCAGTACTTC,CASSPTSGSPSYEQYF
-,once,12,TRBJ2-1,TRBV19,TGTGCCAGTAGTATAGACGGGATTGAGCAGTTCTTC,CASSIDGIEQFF
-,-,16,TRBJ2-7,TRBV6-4,TGTGCCAGCAGCGACTGGGACTTCCCTTTCTCCTACGAGCAGTACTTC,CASSDWDFPFSYEQYF
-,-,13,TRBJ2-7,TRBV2,TGTGCCACCAGACAGGCTCTCTCCTACGAGCAGTACTTC,CATRQALSYEQYF
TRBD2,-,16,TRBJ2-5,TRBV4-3,TGCGCCAGCAGCCAAGAGGGGATAGCGGGGGAAGAGACCCAGTACTTC,CASSQEGIAGEETQYF
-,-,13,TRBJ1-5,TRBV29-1,TGCAGCGTTGAAGATGTAGGGGGTAAGCCCCAGCATTTT,CSVEDVGGKPQHF
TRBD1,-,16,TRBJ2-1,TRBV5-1,TGCGCCAGCAGCTTAGGCGGGACAGGGACCTACAATGAGCAGTTCTTC,CASSLGGTGTYNEQFF
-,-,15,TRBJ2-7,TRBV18,TGTGCCAGCTCACTTGAGACAGGACTGTTCTACGAGCAGTACTTC,CASSLETGLFYEQYF
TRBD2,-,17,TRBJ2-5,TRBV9,TGTGCCAGCAGCGTAGGCGGGACTAGCGGGCCTCGAGAGACCCAGTACTTC,CASSVGGTSGPRETQYF
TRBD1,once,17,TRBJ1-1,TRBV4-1,TGCGCCAGCAGCCAAGGGCGCAGGGGGTACGTAAACACTGAAGCTTTCTTT,CASSQGRRGYVNTEAFF
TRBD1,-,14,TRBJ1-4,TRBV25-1,TGTGCCAGCAGTGAATTGGACAGGGATGAAAAACTGTTTTTT,CASSELDRDEKLFF
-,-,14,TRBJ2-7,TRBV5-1,TGCGCCAGCAGCTCAGCAGGAACGCGCTACGAGCAGTACTTC,CASSSAGTRYEQYF
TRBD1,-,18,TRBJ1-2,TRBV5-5,TGTGCCAGCAGCTCACCTCTTGGTTCAGGGGGCATTAACTATGGCTACACCTTC,CASSSPLGSGGINYGYTF
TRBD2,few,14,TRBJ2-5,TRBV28,TGTGCCAGCAGTCTAGCGGGACTCCAAGAGACCCAGTACTTC,CASSLAGLQETQYF
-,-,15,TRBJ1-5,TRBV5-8,TGTGCCAGCAGCTTCGACGACAGGAGGAATCAGCCCCAGCATTTT,CASSFDDRRNQPQHF
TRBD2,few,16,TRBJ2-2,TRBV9,TGTGCCAGCAGCAGCAAGGCGGGAGGGAACACCGGGGAGCTGTTTTTT,CASSSKAGGNTGELFF
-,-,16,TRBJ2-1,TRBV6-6,TGTGCCAGCAGTTGGAGGGCGGGGGCGTTCTACAATGAGCAGTTCTTC,CASSWRAGAFYNEQFF
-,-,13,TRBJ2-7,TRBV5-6,TGTGCCAGCAGCTCTACGGGGGCCTACGAGCAGTACTTC,CASSSTGAYEQYF
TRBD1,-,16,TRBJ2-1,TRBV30,TGTGCCTGGAGTGATGGGGGCAGGGGGCTGGTCGGGGAGCAGTTCTTC,CAWSDGGRGLVGEQFF
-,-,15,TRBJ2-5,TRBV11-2,TGTGCCAGCAGCTTAGCCGGGGGGCCACAGGAGACCCAGTACTTC,CASSLAGGPQETQYF
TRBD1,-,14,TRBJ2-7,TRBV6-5,TGTGCCAGCAGTCTCGACAGGGAAACCTCAGGGCAGTACTTC,CASSLDRETSGQYF
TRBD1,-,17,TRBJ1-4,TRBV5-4,TGTGCCAGCAGCCTTGGCCGGGACAGGGGACAGAATGAAAAACTGTTTTTT,CASSLGRDRGQNEKLFF
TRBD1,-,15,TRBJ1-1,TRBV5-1,TGCGCCAGCAGCTTGGATGCAGGGGGGAACACTGAAGCTTTCTTT,CASSLDAGGNTEAFF
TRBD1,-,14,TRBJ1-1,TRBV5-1,TGCGCCAGCAGCATCCGGGACAGTGTAACTGAAGCTTTCTTT,CASSIRDSVTEAFF
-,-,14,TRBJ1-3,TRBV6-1,TGTGCCACAACTACGAAGACAGACGGAAACACCATATATTTT,CATTTKTDGNTIYF
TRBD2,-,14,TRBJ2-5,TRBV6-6,TGTGCCAGCACGGGGGGGGACTACCAAGAGACCCAGTACTTC,CASTGGDYQETQYF
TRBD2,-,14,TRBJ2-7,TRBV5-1,TGCGCCAGCAGCTCCACCGGGAGGCAGTACGAGCAGTACTTC,CASSSTGRQYEQYF
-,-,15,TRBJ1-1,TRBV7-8,TGTGCCAGCAGCCCCCGAGAGGGAATAAACACTGAAGCTTTCTTT,CASSPREGINTEAFF